The 15 T cell receptor beta chains below all came from one sample that was sequenced in a study of T cells after yellow fever vaccination (dated by TCRdb to about 2019). Preparation of the library involved 5' RACE. The reads were generated on an Illumina NovaSeq 6000. Using fastp trimming at Q25 and MiXCR clonotype assembly, TCRdb reanalyzed the public sequencing data and kept in-frame beta chains. Records with the same CDR3 protein are collapsed into one entry carrying the most frequent genes and DNA. For this sample the table gives 300,000 or so distinct CDR3 sequences, of which under 5% were detected only once. In total, the top ten clones hold about 24% of the sample. Reading the label with the study, this specimen's treatment or condition is: live attenuated yellow fever vaccine strain. The specimen comprised PBMCs, sampled 5 days after the yellow fever booster vaccination. The receptor source for this set is a man between 18 and 29 years old who received the YFV17D yellow fever vaccine.

This clonotype was seen only a few times. The genes are TRBV5-1 and TRBJ1-2, with D perhaps matching TRBD1 (5 bases). The germline V and J ends were trimmed by 1 base and 2 bases, with 15 bases remaining between them. The CDR3 runs to 16 residues. CDR1 and CDR2 (germline): SGHRS, YFSETQ. The CDR3 sequence: CASSLRNAGRNYGYTF. In DNA, the CDR3 is TGCGCCAGCAGCTTGAGGAATGCAGGGAGGAACTATGGCTACACCTTC. The whole variable domain, filled in from reference TRBV5-1 and TRBJ1-2, reads KAGVTQTPRYLIKTRGQQVTLSCSPISGHRSVSWYQQTPGQGLQFLFEYFSETQRNKGNFPGRFSGRQFSNSRSEMNVSTLELGDSALYLCASSLRNAGRNYGYTFGSGTRLTVV.

This clonotype appeared many times. V and J are TRBV4-1 and TRBJ1-4; D gene unclear. CDR1 MGHRA and CDR2 YSYEKL come from the germline V gene. The length of the CDR3 is 13 residues. Deletions cut 4 bases from V and 5 bases from J, with 8 bases between. CDR3 amino acids: CASSPQPNEKLFF. CDR3 nucleotide sequence: TGCGCCAGCAGCCCCCAGCCCAATGAAAAACTGTTTTTT.

This sequence joins TRBV4-2 and TRBJ1-2; no reliable D call. This CDR3 has 12 residues. V gave up 0 bases and J gave up 5 bases, with 4 bases separating them. Per germline, CDR1 LGHNA and CDR2 YNFKEQ. CDR3 protein: CASSQETYGYTF. DNA for the CDR3: TGTGCCAGCAGCCAAGAGACTTATGGCTACACCTTC.

This clonotype has just a few counts. The V and J genes are TRBV7-2 and TRBJ2-3; the match to TRBD2 covers 12 bases. V was pared by 5 bases and J by 4 bases, with 7 bases of the junction left unmatched. The CDR3 runs to 16 residues. The germline CDR1 and CDR2 sequences are SGHTA and FQGNSA. The DNA for the CDR3 is TGTGCCAGCAGCCACAGACTAGCGGGGGCCTCAGATACGCAGTATTTT. This gives the protein CASSHRLAGASDTQYF. Drawing the rest from reference TRBV7-2 and TRBJ2-3, the complete variable domain is GAGVSQSPSNKVTEKGKDVELRCDPISGHTALYWYRQSLGQGLEFLIYFQGNSAPDKSGLPSDRFSAERTGGSVSTLTIQRTQQEDSAVYLCASSHRLAGASDTQYFGPGTRLTVL.

The rearrangement links TRBV25-1 to TRBJ1-4, with D possibly matching TRBD1 (5 bases). Germline lookup yields CDR1 MGHDK and CDR2 SYGVNS. Trimming removed 5 bases from V and 2 bases from J, with 15 bases in between. The CDR3 loop spans 16 amino acids. CDR3 bases: TGTGCCAGCAGTAAGAGGGGTGGCGCGACTAATGAAAAACTGTTTTTT. This translates into CASSKRGGATNEKLFF.

In its sample, this clonotype was seen a few times. This chain's CDR3 is CASSLVGTHSGNTIYF. CDR3 coding DNA: TGTGCCAGCAGCTTAGTTGGGACTCACTCTGGAAACACCATATATTTT. The V gene is TRBV7-2, the J gene TRBJ1-3; TRBD1 is a possible D gene (5 bases). This CDR3 has 16 amino acids. CDR1 and CDR2 from the germline V gene are SGHTA and FQGNSA. Trimming took 1 base from V and 0 from J, leaving 10 bases between them.

The table lists this clonotype with a few counts. V gene TRBV6-4 combines with J gene TRBJ1-1; D is uncertain. The CDR3 loop spans 14 amino acids. V lost 2 bases and J 4 bases, leaving 11 bases between the germline ends. Germline values: CDR1 MRHNA, CDR2 SNTAGT. CDR3 sequence reads: CASSDGVQGTEAFF. The CDR3 region has the DNA TGTGCCAGCAGTGACGGAGTACAAGGCACTGAAGCTTTCTTT.

This clonotype was detected only a few times. This chain links TRBV5-1 with TRBJ1-1; tentative D call: TRBD1 (5 bases). In germline, CDR1 is SGHRS, CDR2 YFSETQ. The V end lost 2 bases, the J end lost 5 bases, and 13 bases lay between the germline ends. The CDR3 spans 14 residues. The CDR3 loop reads CASSFGGVRTEAFF. The CDR3 region has the DNA TGCGCCAGCAGCTTCGGGGGGGTGAGGACTGAAGCTTTCTTT.

The chain employs TRBV6-2 or TRBV6-3 and TRBJ2-3; D not resolved. The germline gives CDR1 MNHEY, CDR2 SVGEGT. With 7 bases removed from V and 1 base from J, the gap between germline ends came to 9 bases. The CDR3 extends over 13 amino acids. CDR3 bases: TGTGCCAGCAAAGGGAAGGGCACAGATACGCAGTATTTT. This codes for CASKGKGTDTQYF.

This clonotype was picked up many times. The chain uses TRBV12-3 or TRBV12-4 and TRBJ2-1; 8 bases fit TRBD1. Trimming took 6 bases from V and 7 from J; bases not matched to a gene: 8. The CDR3 is 14 residues long. CDR3 DNA sequence: TGTGCCAGCAGGACAGACAGGGGATGGAATGAGCAGTTCTTC. Amino acid sequence: CASRTDRGWNEQFF.

This rearrangement joins TRBV9 to TRBJ2-5, with TRBD1 as a possible D gene (5 bases). This CDR3 region has 15 residues. Trimming pared 3 bases from V and 2 bases from J, leaving 14 bases between. Germline CDR1 reads SGDLS; CDR2 reads YYNGEE. CDR3 amino acids: CASSALGAPQETQYF. CDR3 DNA: TGTGCCAGCAGCGCCCTTGGGGCCCCTCAAGAGACCCAGTACTTC.

Points on this clonotype: Sequence at one end of the junction differs from germline and may be a read error. In DNA form, the CDR3 reads TGTGCTAGCAGCACCGGGACCGGCGATGAGCAGTTCTTC. Translating gives CASSTGTGDEQFF. The chain is built from TRBV7-7 and TRBJ2-1; D is tentatively TRBD1 or TRBD2 (5 bases each). This CDR3 has 13 amino acids. CDR1 is SSHAT and CDR2 is FNYEAQ in the germline V gene (reference sequence).

This clonotype was counted ten times or more. V and J are TRBV30 and TRBJ2-7; D is undetermined. The length of the CDR3 is 12 residues. Germline assignment: CDR1 GTSNPN and CDR2 SVGIG (reference sequence). V lost 5 bases to trimming and J lost 3 bases, with 11 bases between them. Here the CDR3 DNA reads TGTGCCTGGGGCGACGGAGTCTACGAGCAGTACTTC. This translates into CAWGDGVYEQYF.

This CDR3 reads CASSYSSGSGGAQETQYF. CDR3 bases: TGTGCCAGCAGTTACTCGTCTGGTAGCGGGGGGGCTCAAGAGACCCAGTACTTC. This chain links TRBV6-5 with TRBJ2-5; 11 bases fit TRBD2. From germline, CDR1 is MNHEY and CDR2 SVGAGI. After removal of 0 bases from V and 2 bases from J, the junction contained 8 bases not matched to a gene. This CDR3 comprises 18 residues.

This clonotype came up many times. The genes are TRBV25-1 and TRBJ2-1; TRBD2 matches at 9 bases. The length of the CDR3 is 14 residues. The trim removed 10 bases at V and 8 bases at J, leaving 12 bases unmatched. CDR1 is MGHDK, CDR2 SYGVNS, per germline. This CDR3 is CATRGASGAHEQFF. The CDR3 DNA sequence: TGTGCCACCAGGGGGGCTAGCGGGGCGCATGAGCAGTTCTTC.